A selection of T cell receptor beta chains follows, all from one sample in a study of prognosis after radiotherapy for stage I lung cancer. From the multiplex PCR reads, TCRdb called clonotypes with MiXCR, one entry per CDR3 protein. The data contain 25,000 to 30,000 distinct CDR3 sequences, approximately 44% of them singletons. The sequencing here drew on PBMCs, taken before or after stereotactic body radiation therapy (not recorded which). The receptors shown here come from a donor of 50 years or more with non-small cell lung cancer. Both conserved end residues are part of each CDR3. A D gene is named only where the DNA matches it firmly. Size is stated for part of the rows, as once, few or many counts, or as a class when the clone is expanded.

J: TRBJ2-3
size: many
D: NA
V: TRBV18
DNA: TGTGCCAGCTCACCGGACAGTAGCACAGATACGCAGTATTTT
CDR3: CASSPDSSTDTQYF

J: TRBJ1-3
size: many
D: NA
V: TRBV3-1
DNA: TGTGCCAGCAGCCGGGGGGCACCCGTAGCCTCTGGAAACACCATATATTTT
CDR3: CASSRGAPVASGNTIYF

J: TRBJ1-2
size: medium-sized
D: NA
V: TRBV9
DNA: TGTGCCAGCAGCCGGGGAAGCCTTAACTATGGCTACACCTTC
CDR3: CASSRGSLNYGYTF

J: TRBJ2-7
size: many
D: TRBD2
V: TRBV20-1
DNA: TGCAGTGCTAGAGACCCTTCCCCCGGAGCGGGAGCTGGAGAGCAGTACTTC
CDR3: CSARDPSPGAGAGEQYF

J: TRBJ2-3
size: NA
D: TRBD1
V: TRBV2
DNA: TGTGCCAGCATACTTTACAGGGGGCGGACAGATACGCAGTATTTT
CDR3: CASILYRGRTDTQYF

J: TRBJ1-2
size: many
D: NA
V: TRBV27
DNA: TGTGCCAGCAGTTTATCCCCCTTCTCTAACTATGGCTACACCTTC
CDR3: CASSLSPFSNYGYTF

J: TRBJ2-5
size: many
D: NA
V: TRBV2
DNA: TGTGCCAGCAGTGAAGCGCTAGTTGGTCAGCAAGAGACCCAGTACTTC
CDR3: CASSEALVGQQETQYF

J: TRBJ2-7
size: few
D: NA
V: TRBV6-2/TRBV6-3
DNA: TGTGCCAGCAGTTACTCGGGACCTAACGAGCAGTACTTC
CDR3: CASSYSGPNEQYF

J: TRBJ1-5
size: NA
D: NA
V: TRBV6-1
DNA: TGTGCCAGCAGTGAGTCACAGGGAGCGAACCATCCCCAGCATTTT
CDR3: CASSESQGANHPQHF

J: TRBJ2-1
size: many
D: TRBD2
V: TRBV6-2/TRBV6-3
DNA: TGTGCCACTCTCACCTCTAGCGGAGCCACCTCCTACAATGAGCAGTTCTTC
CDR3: CATLTSSGATSYNEQFF

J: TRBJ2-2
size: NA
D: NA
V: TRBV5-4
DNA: TGTGCCAGCAGCTTGGGGCAGGTGGCGAACACCGGGGAGCTGTTTTTT
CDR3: CASSLGQVANTGELFF

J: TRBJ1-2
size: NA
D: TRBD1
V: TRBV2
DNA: TGTGCCAGCGGACCGGGACAGGGGGCGATTGGCTACACCTTC
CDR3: CASGPGQGAIGYTF

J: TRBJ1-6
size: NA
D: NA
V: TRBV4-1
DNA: TGCGCCAGCAGCCAAGACTTGGGTCTGGGTTCACCCCTCCACTTT
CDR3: CASSQDLGLGSPLHF

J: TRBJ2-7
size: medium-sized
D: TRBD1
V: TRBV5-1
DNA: TGCGCCAGCAGCGAAACCGGGACAGGGAGCTACGAGCAGTACTTC
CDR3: CASSETGTGSYEQYF

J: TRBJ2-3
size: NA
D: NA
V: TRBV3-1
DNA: TGTGCCAGCAGCCAAGGATTTAGGGAGTCTAGCACAGATACGCAGTATTTT
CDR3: CASSQGFRESSTDTQYF